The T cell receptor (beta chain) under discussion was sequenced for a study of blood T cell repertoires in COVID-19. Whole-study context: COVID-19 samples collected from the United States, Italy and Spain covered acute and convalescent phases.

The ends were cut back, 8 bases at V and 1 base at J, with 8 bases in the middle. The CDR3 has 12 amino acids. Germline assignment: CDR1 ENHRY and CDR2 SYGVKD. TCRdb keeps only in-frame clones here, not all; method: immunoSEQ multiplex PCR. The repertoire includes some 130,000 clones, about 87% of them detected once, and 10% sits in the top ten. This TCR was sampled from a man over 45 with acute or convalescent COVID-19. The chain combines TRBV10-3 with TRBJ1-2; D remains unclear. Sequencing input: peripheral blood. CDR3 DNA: TGTGCCATCGGAGCAGTTAACTATGGCTACACCTTC. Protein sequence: CAIGAVNYGYTF.